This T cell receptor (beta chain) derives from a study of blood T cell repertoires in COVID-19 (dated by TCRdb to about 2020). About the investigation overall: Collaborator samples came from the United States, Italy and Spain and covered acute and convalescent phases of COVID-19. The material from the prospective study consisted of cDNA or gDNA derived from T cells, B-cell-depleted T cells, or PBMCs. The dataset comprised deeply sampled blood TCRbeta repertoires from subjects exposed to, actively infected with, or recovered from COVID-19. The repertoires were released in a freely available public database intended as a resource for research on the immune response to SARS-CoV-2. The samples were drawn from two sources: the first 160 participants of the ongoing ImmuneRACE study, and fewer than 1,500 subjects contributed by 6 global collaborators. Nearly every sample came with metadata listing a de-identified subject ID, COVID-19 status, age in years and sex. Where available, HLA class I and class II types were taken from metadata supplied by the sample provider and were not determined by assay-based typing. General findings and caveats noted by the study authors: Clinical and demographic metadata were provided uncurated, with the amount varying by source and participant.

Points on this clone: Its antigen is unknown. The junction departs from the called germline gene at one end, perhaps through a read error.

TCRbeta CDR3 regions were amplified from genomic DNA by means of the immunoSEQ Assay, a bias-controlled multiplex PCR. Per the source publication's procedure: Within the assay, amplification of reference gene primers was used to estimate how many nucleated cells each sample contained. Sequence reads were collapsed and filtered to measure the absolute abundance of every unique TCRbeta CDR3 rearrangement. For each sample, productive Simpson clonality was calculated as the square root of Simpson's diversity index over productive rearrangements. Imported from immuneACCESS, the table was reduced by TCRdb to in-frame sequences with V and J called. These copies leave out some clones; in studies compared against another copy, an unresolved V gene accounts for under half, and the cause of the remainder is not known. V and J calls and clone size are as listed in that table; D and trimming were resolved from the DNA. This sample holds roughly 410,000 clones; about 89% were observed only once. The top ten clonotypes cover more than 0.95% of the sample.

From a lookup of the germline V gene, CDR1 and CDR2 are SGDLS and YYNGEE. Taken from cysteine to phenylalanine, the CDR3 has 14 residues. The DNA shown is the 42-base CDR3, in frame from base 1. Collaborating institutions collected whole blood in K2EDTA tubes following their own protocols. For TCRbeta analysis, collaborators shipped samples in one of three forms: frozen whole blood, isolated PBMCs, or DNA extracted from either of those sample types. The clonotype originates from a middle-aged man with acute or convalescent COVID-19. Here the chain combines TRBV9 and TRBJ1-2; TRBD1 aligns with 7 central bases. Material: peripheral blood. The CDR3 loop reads CASSVEYWVDRITF. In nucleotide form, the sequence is TGTGCCAGCAGCGTTGAGTACTGGGTGGACAGGATAACTTTC.